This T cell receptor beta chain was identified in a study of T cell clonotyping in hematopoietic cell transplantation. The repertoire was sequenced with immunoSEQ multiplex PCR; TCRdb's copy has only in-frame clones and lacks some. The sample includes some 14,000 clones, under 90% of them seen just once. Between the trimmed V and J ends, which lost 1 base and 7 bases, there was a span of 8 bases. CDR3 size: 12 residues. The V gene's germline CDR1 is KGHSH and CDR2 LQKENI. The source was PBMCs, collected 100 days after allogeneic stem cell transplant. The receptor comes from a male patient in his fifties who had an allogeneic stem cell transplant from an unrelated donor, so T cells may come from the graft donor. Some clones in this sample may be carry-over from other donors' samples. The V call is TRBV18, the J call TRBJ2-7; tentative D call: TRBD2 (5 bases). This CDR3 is CASSPLLGEQYF. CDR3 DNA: TGTGCCAGCTCACCACTACTAGGGGAGCAGTACTTC. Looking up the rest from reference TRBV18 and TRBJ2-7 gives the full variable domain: NAGVMQNPRHLVRRRGQEARLRCSPMKGHSHVYWYRQLPEEGLKFMVYLQKENIIDESGMPKERFSAEFPKEGPSILRIQQVVRGDSAAYFCASSPLLGEQYFGPGTRLTVT.